This section outlines one TCR beta chain sequence together with its context. Germline loops: CDR1 SGHRS, CDR2 YFSETQ. With V trimmed by 4 bases and J by 4 bases, 9 bases remained unmatched. This CDR3 has 15 residues. This was the immunoSEQ v3 assay. Survey-level samples got 2 million or so read pairs; deep-level samples got roughly 5-6 million. Sequencing used immunoSEQ multiplex PCR; TCRdb keeps in-frame clones, though not all of them. The sample records 52,000 or so clones, approximately 78% being singletons. These data come from a study of TIL therapy for anti-PD-1-resistant metastatic lung cancer. Described time point: pre-treatment sample, taken before nivolumab and TIL therapy.

V is TRBV5-1 and J is TRBJ1-1; 8 nucleotides match TRBD1. The sample in question was blood, obtained at baseline. This clonotype originated in a person aged 25 to 85 with non-small cell lung cancer. The CDR3 DNA sequence: TGCGCCAGCAGCCCGGCCGGGACAGGCGGCACTGAAGCTTTCTTT. Its protein is CASSPAGTGGTEAFF.